These 21 T cell receptor beta chains came from one sample sequenced in a study of T cell responses to AZD1222 COVID-19 vaccine. Assay used: immunoSEQ multiplex PCR; TCRdb lists only in-frame clones, some missing. There are 100,000 or so clones in the sample; 85% to 90% occur only once, and approximately 3.3% lies in the top ten. The sequenced sample was peripheral blood, obtained on day 0 of AZD1222 vaccination. Source of these receptors: an adult in good health.

This chain joins TRBV6-2 or TRBV6-3 and TRBJ1-6; unclear D gene. The CDR3 loop spans 17 amino acids. CDR1 is MNHEY and CDR2 is SVGEGT in the germline V gene. V lost 4 bases to trimming and J lost 8 bases, with 21 bases between them. The CDR3 sequence: CASSLGPPLYVDSPLHF. In DNA form, the CDR3 reads TGTGCCAGCAGTTTGGGCCCCCCACTATATGTGGATTCACCCCTCCACTTT.

This chain links TRBV7-9 with TRBJ2-7; 10 positions agree with TRBD1. V trimming: 4 bases; J trimming: 3 bases; junction bases outside the gene matches: 6. Germline-derived CDR1 and CDR2 are SEHNR and FQNEAQ (reference sequence). CDR3 length: 15 residues. The CDR3 DNA follows: TGTGCCAGCAGCTCACCGGGACAGGGGAGCTACGAGCAGTACTTC. It specifies CASSSPGQGSYEQYF.

This clone has a handful of counts. This chain uses TRBV2 with TRBJ1-4, with 10 bases identical to TRBD1. The CDR3 has 16 amino acids. The germline CDR1 and CDR2 sequences are SNHLY and FYNNEI. Trimming took 8 bases from V and 8 from J; bases not matched to a gene: 14. CDR3 protein: CASVGLTGGVGEKLFF. The CDR3 DNA reads as TGTGCCAGCGTCGGTCTGACAGGGGGCGTTGGGGAAAAACTGTTTTTT.

V is TRBV7-2 and J is TRBJ1-6; 7 positions agree with TRBD1. The V gene's germline CDR1 is SGHTA and CDR2 FQGNSA. Trimming took 4 bases from V and 7 from J; bases not matched to a gene: 4. The CDR3 has 14 residues. CDR3 in DNA: TGTGCCAGCAGCTCGACGACAGGGAATTCACCCCTCCACTTT. Translated: CASSSTTGNSPLHF.

The chain recombines TRBV24-1 with TRBJ1-4; no definite D call. V was trimmed by 5 bases and J by 4 bases, leaving 16 bases between them. CDR3 length equals 16 residues. Looked up from germline, CDR1 is KGHDR and CDR2 is SFDVKD. The CDR3 DNA is TGTGCCACCAGTGTACGGGGTTGTGAGGATAATGAAAAACTGTTTTTT. Encoded protein: CATSVRGCEDNEKLFF.

The rearrangement links TRBV4-1 to TRBJ1-3; D call uncertain. V was pared by 1 base and J by 0 bases, with 7 bases between. The CDR3 is 15 amino acids. Germline CDR1 reads MGHRA; CDR2 reads YSYEKL. CDR3 coding DNA: TGCGCCAGCAGCCAAGTTGGATCCTCTGGAAACACCATATATTTT. As protein: CASSQVGSSGNTIYF.

A single count supports this clone. The V call is TRBV20-1, the J call TRBJ1-4; D unclear. With 0 bases removed from V and 10 bases from J, the gap between germline ends came to 6 bases. CDR3 size: 11 residues. Germline lookup yields CDR1 DFQATT and CDR2 SNEGSKA (reference sequence). CDR3 protein: CSARDFGKLFF. The CDR3 DNA reads as TGCAGTGCTAGAGATTTTGGAAAACTGTTTTTT.

This chain joins TRBV6-6 and TRBJ1-4; D is uncertain. V was shortened by 6 bases and J by 0 bases, with 14 bases between the two germline ends. CDR3 size: 16 residues. Germline CDR1 MNHNY, CDR2 SVGAGI (reference sequence). The DNA of the CDR3 is TGTGCCAGCAGCCCCGGATGGAGTTCAACTAATGAAAAACTGTTTTTT. This translates into CASSPGWSSTNEKLFF.

The V gene is TRBV5-1, the J gene TRBJ1-1, with D perhaps matching TRBD1 (5 bases). CDR3 size: 16 residues. Trimming pared 2 bases from V and 0 bases from J, leaving 14 bases between. Germline loops: CDR1 SGHRS, CDR2 YFSETQ. The CDR3 sequence: CASSLSYGGVNTEAFF. CDR3 in DNA: TGCGCCAGCAGCTTATCATATGGGGGTGTGAACACTGAAGCTTTCTTT.

Only one count was recorded for this clone. The chain recombines TRBV5-1 with TRBJ1-5; 7 positions match TRBD1. This CDR3 comprises 15 residues. From germline, CDR1 is SGHRS and CDR2 YFSETQ. V lost 0 bases, J lost 3 bases, and 3 bases stayed unmatched. Written as DNA, the CDR3 is TGCGCCAGCAGCTTGGGGGGGACAGACAATCAGCCCCAGCATTTT. Protein product: CASSLGGTDNQPQHF. Based on the CDR3 plus reference TRBV5-1 and TRBJ1-5, the full variable domain is KAGVTQTPRYLIKTRGQQVTLSCSPISGHRSVSWYQQTPGQGLQFLFEYFSETQRNKGNFPGRFSGRQFSNSRSEMNVSTLELGDSALYLCASSLGGTDNQPQHFGDGTRLSIL.

The rearrangement links TRBV7-2 to TRBJ2-7, with D unclear. CDR3 length equals 16 residues. Germline CDR1 and CDR2: SGHTA and FQGNSA. The V and J ends lost 5 bases and 0 bases respectively, with 17 bases between them. This CDR3 is CASSPTGASSSYEQYF. DNA of the CDR3: TGTGCCAGCAGCCCTACTGGTGCCAGTAGCTCCTACGAGCAGTACTTC.

This chain connects TRBV9 to TRBJ1-6; no clear D gene. The germline V and J ends were trimmed by 1 base and 9 bases, with 14 bases remaining between them. Germline-derived CDR1 and CDR2 are SGDLS and YYNGEE. This CDR3 is built from 15 residues. CDR3 amino acids: CASSVLPQTGSPLHF. The CDR3, as DNA: TGTGCCAGCAGCGTACTCCCCCAAACGGGTTCACCCCTCCACTTT.

This clone was found a few times. The V call is TRBV6-5, the J call TRBJ2-2; 11 bases are shared with TRBD1. V shed 5 bases and J 5 bases; nucleotides not matched to a gene: 4. The CDR3 is 15 amino acids. CDR1 and CDR2 (germline): MNHEY, SVGAGI. The CDR3 here is CASSPRDRGTGELFF. CDR3 in DNA: TGTGCCAGCAGTCCCCGGGACAGGGGGACCGGGGAGCTGTTTTTT.

V usage is TRBV4-3 and J usage is TRBJ1-1; D is unresolved. The CDR3 runs to 15 residues. Trimming left V 0 bases short and J 4 bases short, with 12 bases between. CDR1 is LGHNA and CDR2 is YSLEER in the germline V gene. The DNA of the CDR3 is TGCGCCAGCAGCCAAGATAGTCCACAGCCCACTGAAGCTTTCTTT. Its translation: CASSQDSPQPTEAFF.

The gene calls are TRBV5-1 and TRBJ1-2, with TRBD1 as a possible D gene (6 bases). Germline V gene sequence: CDR1 SGHRS, CDR2 YFSETQ. The CDR3 has 14 amino acids. V was shortened by 0 bases and J by 6 bases, with 12 bases between the two germline ends. The CDR3 DNA reads as TGCGCCAGCAGCTTGGGTAATCAGGGGAATGGCTACACCTTC. Amino acid sequence: CASSLGNQGNGYTF.

V gene TRBV3-1 (or the pseudogene TRBV3-2) combines with J gene TRBJ1-2; D is possibly TRBD1 (5 bases). In germline, CDR1 is LGHDT, CDR2 YNNKEL (reference sequence). The V end was cut by 3 bases, the J end by 8 bases, with 13 bases between. The CDR3 length is 13 residues. This CDR3 reads CASSHLREGGYTF. The CDR3 DNA follows: TGTGCCAGCAGCCACCTCAGGGAGGGCGGCTACACCTTC.

This chain uses TRBV27 with TRBJ1-5; D possibly corresponds to TRBD1 (6 bases). The germline CDR1 and CDR2 sequences are MNHEY and SMNVEV (reference sequence). The CDR3 length is 14 residues. Trimming left V 8 bases short and J 5 bases short, with 16 bases between. CDR3 sequence (DNA): TGTGCCAGCGCGGACAGCCAGCCCTATCAGCCCCAGCATTTT. Residues: CASADSQPYQPQHF.

The chain carries TRBV12-3 or TRBV12-4 and TRBJ1-6; D not certain. CDR3 length: 12 amino acids. V dropped 2 bases and J dropped 8 bases, with 4 bases sitting between them. For the CDR3, the DNA is TGTGCCAGCAGTTTAACCGATTCACCCCTCCACTTT. Its translation: CASSLTDSPLHF.

This clone has just one count. The chain has TRBV7-8 and TRBJ1-1, with D unclear. V was shortened by 7 bases and J by 2 bases, with 14 bases between the two germline ends. Germline lookup yields CDR1 SGHVS and CDR2 FQNEAQ. The CDR3 covers 14 residues. CDR3 sequence reads: CASTLGGENTEAFF. The CDR3, as DNA: TGTGCCAGCACCCTCGGTGGGGAAAACACTGAAGCTTTCTTT.

This chain connects TRBV29-1 to TRBJ1-1, with TRBD1 as a possible D gene (5 bases). Germline V lookup: CDR1 SQVTM, CDR2 ANQGSEA. Trimming left V 4 bases short and J 7 bases short, with 19 bases between. The CDR3 is made up of 14 amino acids. The DNA for the CDR3 is TGCAGCGTTGCTCCGGGACGAGTGGATATTGAAGCTTTCTTT. Protein sequence: CSVAPGRVDIEAFF.

This chain's CDR3 is CASSEVTDTQYF. The CDR3 nucleotides read TGTGCCAGCAGTGAAGTTACAGATACGCAGTATTTT. V and J are TRBV6-1 and TRBJ2-3; unclear D gene. Germline lookup yields CDR1 MNHNS and CDR2 SASEGT. The CDR3 contains 12 residues. V lost 1 base, J lost 3 bases, and 2 bases lay in between.